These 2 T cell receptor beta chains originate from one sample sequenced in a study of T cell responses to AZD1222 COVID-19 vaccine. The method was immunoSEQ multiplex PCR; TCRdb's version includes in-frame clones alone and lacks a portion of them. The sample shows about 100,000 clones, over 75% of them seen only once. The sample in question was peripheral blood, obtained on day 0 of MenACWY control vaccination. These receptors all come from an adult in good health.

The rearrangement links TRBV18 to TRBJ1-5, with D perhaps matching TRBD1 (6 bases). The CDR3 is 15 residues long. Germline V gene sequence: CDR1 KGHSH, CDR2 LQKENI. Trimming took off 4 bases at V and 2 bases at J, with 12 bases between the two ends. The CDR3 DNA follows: TGTGCCAGCTCACAGGGGGACGGTGGCAATCAGCCCCAGCATTTT. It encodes CASSQGDGGNQPQHF. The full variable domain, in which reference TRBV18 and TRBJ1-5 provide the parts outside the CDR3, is NAGVMQNPRHLVRRRGQEARLRCSPMKGHSHVYWYRQLPEEGLKFMVYLQKENIIDESGMPKERFSAEFPKEGPSILRIQQVVRGDSAAYFCASSQGDGGNQPQHFGDGTRLSIL.

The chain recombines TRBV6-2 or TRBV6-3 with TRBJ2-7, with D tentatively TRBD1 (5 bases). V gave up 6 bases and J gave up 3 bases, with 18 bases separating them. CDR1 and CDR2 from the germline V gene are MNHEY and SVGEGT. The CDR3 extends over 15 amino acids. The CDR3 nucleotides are TGTGCCAGCAGCCATGCTGACAGTCGAGGCTACGAGCAGTACTTC. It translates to CASSHADSRGYEQYF.